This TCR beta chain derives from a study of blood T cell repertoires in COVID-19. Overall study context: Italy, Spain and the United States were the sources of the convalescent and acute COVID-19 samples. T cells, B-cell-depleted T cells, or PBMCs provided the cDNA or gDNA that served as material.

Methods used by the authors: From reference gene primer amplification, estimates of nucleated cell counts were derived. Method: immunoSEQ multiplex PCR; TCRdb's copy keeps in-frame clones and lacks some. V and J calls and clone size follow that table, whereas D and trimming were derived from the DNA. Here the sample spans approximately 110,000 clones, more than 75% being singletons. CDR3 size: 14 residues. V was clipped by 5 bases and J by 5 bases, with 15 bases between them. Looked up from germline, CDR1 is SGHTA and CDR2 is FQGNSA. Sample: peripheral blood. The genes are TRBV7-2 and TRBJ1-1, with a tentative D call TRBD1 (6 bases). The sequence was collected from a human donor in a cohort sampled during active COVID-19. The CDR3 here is CASSVRGYKTEAFF. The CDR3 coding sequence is TGTGCCAGCAGCGTCAGGGGTTATAAGACTGAAGCTTTCTTT.